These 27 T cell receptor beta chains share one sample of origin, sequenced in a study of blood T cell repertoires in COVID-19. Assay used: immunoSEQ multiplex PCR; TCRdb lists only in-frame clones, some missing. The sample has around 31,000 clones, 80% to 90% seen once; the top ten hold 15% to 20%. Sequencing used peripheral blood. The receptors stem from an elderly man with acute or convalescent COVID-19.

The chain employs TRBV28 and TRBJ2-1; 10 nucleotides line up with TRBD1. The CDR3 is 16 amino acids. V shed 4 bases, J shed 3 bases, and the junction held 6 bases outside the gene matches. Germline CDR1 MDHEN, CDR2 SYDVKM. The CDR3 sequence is CASSSLTGGYYNEQFF. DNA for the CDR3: TGTGCCAGCAGTTCGTTGACAGGGGGCTACTACAATGAGCAGTTCTTC.

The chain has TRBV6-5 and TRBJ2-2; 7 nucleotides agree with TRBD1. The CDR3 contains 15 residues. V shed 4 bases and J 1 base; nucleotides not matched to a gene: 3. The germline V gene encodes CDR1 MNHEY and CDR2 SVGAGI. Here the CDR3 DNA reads TGTGCCAGCAGTTCCTGGACAGGGAACACCGGGGAGCTGTTTTTT. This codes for CASSSWTGNTGELFF.

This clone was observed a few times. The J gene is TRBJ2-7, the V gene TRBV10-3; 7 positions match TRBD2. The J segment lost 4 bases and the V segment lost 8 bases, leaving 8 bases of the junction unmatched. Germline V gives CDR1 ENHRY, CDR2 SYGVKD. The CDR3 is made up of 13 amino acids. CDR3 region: CAIEGLGGYEQYF. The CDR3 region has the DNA TGTGCCATCGAGGGACTCGGGGGGTACGAGCAGTACTTC.

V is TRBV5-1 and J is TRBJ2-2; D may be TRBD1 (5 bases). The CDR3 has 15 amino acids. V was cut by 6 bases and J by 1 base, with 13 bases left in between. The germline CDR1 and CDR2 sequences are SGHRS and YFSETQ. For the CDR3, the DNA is TGCGCCAGCAATGTGGGGCTAGGGAACACCGGGGAGCTGTTTTTT. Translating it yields CASNVGLGNTGELFF.

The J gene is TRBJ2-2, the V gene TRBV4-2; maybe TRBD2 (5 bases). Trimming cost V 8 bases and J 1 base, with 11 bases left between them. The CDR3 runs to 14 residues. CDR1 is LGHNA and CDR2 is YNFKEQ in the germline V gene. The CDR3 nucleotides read TGTGCCAGCGCCGAAGGGAGGAACACCGGGGAGCTGTTTTTT. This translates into CASAEGRNTGELFF.

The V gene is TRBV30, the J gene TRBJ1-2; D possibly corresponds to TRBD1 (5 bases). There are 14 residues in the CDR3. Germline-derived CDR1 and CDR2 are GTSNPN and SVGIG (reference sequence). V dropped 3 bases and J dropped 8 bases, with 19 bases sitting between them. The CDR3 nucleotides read TGTGCCTGGAGGTTGGGACCCCCTAGCGGGGGCTACACCTTC. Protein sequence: CAWRLGPPSGGYTF.

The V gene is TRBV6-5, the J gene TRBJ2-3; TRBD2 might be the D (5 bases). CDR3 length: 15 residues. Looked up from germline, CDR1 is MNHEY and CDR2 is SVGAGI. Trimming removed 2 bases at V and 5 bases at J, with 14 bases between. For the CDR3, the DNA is TGTGCCAGCAGTTACGTGACCCCGGAGGAAGATACGCAGTATTTT. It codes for CASSYVTPEEDTQYF.

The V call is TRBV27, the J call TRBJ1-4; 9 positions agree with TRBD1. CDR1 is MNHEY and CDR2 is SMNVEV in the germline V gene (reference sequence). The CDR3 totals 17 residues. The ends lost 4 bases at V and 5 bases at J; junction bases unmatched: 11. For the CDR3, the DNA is TGTGCCAGCAGTTCGACCCAGACAGGGGGATCGAATGAAAAACTGTTTTTT. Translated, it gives CASSSTQTGGSNEKLFF.

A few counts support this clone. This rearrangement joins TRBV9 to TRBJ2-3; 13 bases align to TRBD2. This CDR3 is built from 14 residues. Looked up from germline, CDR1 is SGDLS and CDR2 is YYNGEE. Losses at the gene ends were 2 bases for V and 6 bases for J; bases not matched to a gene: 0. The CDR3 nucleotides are TGTGCCAGCAGCGTGACTAGCGGGGGGGATACGCAGTATTTT. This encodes CASSVTSGGDTQYF.

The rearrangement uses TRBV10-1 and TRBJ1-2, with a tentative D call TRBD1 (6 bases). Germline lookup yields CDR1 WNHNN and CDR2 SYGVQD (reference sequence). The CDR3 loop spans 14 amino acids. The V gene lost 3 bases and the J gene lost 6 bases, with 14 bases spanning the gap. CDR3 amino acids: CASSDDYRVDGYTF. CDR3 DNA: TGCGCCAGCAGTGATGATTACAGGGTCGATGGCTACACCTTC.

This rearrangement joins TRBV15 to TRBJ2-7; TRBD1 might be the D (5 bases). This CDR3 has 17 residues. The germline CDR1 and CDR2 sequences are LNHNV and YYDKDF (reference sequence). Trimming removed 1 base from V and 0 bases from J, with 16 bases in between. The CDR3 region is CATSRGPGKMGSYEQYF. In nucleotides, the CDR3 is TGTGCCACCAGCAGAGGCCCAGGGAAGATGGGCTCCTACGAGCAGTACTTC.

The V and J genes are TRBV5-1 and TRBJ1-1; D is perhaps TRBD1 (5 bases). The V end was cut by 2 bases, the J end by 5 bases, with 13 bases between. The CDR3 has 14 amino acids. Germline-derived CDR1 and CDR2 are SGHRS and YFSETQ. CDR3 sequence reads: CASSLLRGGTEAFF. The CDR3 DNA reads TGCGCCAGCAGCTTACTAAGGGGAGGGACTGAAGCTTTCTTT.

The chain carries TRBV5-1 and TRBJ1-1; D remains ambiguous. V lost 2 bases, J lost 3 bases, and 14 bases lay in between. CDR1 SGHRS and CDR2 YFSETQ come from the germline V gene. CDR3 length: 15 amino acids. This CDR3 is CASSLLSPSDTEAFF. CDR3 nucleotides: TGCGCCAGCAGCTTACTCTCCCCAAGTGACACTGAAGCTTTCTTT.

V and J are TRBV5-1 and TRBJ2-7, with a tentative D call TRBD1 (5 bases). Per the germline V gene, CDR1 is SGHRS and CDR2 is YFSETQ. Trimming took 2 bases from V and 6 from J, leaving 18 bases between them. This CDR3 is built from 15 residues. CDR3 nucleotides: TGCGCCAGCAGCTTACGGACAAGGTCCCCCCGCGAGCAGTACTTC. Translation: CASSLRTRSPREQYF.

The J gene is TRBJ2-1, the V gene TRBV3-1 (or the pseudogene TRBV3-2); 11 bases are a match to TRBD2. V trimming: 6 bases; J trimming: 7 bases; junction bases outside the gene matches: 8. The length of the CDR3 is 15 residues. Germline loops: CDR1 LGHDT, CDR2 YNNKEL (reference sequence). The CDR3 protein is CASSGTSGGRNEQFF. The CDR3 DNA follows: TGTGCCAGCAGTGGAACTAGCGGGGGACGGAATGAGCAGTTCTTC.

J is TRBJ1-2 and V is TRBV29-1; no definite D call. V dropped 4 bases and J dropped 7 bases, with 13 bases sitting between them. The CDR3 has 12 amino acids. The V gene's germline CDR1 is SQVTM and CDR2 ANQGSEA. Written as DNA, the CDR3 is TGCAGCGTTGGTCCTCCACCGAGTGGCTACACCTTC. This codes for CSVGPPPSGYTF.

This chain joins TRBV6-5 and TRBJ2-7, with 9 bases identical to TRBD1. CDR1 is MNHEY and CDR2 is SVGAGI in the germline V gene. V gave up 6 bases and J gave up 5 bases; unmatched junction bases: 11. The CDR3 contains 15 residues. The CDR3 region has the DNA TGTGCCAGCAGAGCTCTCACCGGGACAGGGAACGAGCAGTACTTC. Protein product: CASRALTGTGNEQYF.

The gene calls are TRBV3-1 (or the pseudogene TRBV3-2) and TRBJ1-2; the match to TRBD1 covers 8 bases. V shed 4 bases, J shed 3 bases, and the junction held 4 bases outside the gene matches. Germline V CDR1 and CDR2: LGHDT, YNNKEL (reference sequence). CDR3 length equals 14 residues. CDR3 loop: CASSRAGGDYGYTF. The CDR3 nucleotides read TGTGCCAGCAGCCGGGCAGGGGGCGACTATGGCTACACCTTC.

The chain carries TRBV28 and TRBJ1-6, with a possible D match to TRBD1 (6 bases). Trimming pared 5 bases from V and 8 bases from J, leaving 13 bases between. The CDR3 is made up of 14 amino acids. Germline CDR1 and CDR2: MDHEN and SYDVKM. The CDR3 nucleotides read TGTGCCAGCAGTCCAAACACAGGGCATTCACCCCTCCACTTT. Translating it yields CASSPNTGHSPLHF.

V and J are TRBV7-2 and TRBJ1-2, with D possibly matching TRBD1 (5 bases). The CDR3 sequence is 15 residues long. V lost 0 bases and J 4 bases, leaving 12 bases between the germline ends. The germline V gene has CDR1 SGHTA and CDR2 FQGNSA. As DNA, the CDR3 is TGTGCCAGCAGCTTAGCGGCAGGGCGGAGCTATGGCTACACCTTC. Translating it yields CASSLAAGRSYGYTF.

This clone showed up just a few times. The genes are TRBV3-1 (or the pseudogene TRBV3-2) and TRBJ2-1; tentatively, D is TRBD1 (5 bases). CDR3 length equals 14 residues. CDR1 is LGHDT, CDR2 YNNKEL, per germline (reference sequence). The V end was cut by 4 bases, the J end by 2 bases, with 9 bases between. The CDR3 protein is CASSRRVPYNEQFF. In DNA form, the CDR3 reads TGTGCCAGCAGCCGCAGGGTTCCCTACAATGAGCAGTTCTTC.

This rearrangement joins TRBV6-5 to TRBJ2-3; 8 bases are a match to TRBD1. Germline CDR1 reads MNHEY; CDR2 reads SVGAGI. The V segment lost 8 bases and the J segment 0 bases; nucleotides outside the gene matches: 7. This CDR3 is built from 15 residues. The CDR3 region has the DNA TGTGCCAGCGGAGACAGGGGACGAAGCACAGATACGCAGTATTTT. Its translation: CASGDRGRSTDTQYF.

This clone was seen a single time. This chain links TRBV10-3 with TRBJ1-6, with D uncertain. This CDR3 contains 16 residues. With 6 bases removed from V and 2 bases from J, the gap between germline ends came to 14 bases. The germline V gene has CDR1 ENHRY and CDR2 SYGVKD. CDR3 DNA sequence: TGTGCCATCAGAAAGTCAGAGGAAGCCTATAATTCACCCCTCCACTTT. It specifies CAIRKSEEAYNSPLHF.

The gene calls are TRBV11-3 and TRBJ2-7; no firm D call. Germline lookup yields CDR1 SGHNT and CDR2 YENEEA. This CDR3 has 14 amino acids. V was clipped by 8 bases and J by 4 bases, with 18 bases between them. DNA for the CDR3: TGTGCCAGCTCCAGTCGGCAGGCTCCATACGAGCAGTACTTC. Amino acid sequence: CASSSRQAPYEQYF.

The CDR3 bases are TGTGCCAGCAGCTTGGTCGCAGATACGCAGTATTTT. This gives the protein CASSLVADTQYF. The chain employs TRBV5-8 and TRBJ2-3; D remains unclear. The CDR3 consists of 12 residues. Trimming removed 0 bases at V and 4 bases at J, with 3 bases between. Germline V gives CDR1 SGHTS, CDR2 YDEGEE.

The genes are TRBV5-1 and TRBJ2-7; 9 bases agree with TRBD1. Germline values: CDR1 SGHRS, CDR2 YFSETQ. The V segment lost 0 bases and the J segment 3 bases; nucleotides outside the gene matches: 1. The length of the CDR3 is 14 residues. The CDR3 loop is CASSLGQGGYEQYF. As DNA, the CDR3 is TGCGCCAGCAGCTTGGGACAGGGGGGCTACGAGCAGTACTTC.

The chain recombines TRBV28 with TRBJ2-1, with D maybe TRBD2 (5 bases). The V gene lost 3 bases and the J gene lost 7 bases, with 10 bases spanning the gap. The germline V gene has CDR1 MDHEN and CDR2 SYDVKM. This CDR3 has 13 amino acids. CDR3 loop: CASSLDWRNEQFF. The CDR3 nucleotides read TGTGCCAGCAGTTTGGATTGGAGGAATGAGCAGTTCTTC.